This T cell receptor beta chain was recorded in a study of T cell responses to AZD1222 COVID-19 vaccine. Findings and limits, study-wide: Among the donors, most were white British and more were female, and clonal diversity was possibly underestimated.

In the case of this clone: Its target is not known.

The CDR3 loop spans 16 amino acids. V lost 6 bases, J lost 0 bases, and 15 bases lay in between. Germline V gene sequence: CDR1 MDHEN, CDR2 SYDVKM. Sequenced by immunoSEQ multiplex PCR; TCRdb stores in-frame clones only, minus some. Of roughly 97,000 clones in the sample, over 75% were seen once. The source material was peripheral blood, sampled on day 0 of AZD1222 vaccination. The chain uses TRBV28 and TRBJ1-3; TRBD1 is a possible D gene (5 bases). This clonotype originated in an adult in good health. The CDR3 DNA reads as TGTGCCAGCAGACCGGGACGGATACTCTCTGGAAACACCATATATTTT. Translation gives CASRPGRILSGNTIYF.